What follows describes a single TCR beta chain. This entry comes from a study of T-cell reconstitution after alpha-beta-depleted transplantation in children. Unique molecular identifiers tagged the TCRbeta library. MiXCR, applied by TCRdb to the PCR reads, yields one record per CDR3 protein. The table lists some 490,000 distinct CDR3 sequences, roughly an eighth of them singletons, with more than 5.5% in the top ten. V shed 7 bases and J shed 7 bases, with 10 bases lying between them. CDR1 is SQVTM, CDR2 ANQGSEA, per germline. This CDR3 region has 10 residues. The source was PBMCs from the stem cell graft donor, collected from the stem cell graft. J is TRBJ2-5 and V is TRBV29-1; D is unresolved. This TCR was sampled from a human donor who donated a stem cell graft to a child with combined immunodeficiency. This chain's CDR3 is CSAQEGTQYF. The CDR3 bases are TGCAGCGCTCAAGAAGGGACCCAGTACTTC.